The clone carrying this T cell receptor beta chain was detected only a few times. Its specificity is not known. This sample was included in a study of blood T cells in healthy people across ages. The study's findings and limits: Unsorted PBMCs blocked a conclusive comparison of naive and antigen-experienced cells.

Using a J-beta primer mix together with a sample-barcoded 5' primer, a second PCR was run for about 7 to 12 cycles. One entry per CDR3 protein results from TCRdb running MiXCR on the 5' RACE reads. The sample has about a million distinct CDR3 sequences, 51% seen once. CDR3 length: 14 residues. CDR1 and CDR2 (germline): SGHRS, YFSETQ. The germline V and J ends were trimmed by 3 bases and 0 bases, with 9 bases remaining between them. The chain carries TRBV5-1 and TRBJ1-2; perhaps TRBD1 as D (5 bases). The TCR comes from a woman aged 60 to 75 in good health. Material: blood. In nucleotides, the CDR3 is TGCGCCAGCAGCTCCCAGACAGCTAACTATGGCTACACCTTC. Its translation is CASSSQTANYGYTF.